The 10 T cell receptor beta chains in this list originate from one sample, sequenced in a study of T cells after yellow fever vaccination. TCRdb passed the 5' RACE reads through MiXCR, listing each CDR3 protein once. The sample includes 120,000 or so distinct CDR3 sequences, roughly 15% of them seen just once. The material was CD8+ T cells sorted from PBMCs, obtained 5 days after the yellow fever booster vaccination. The receptors here all came from a man younger than 35 who received the YFV17D yellow fever vaccine.

V usage is TRBV4-1 and J usage is TRBJ2-7; no reliable D call. The germline gives CDR1 MGHRA, CDR2 YSYEKL. This CDR3 region has 13 residues. V lost 0 bases and J 3 bases, leaving 6 bases between the germline ends. The CDR3 sequence: CASSQDLIYEQYV. In DNA, the CDR3 is TGCGCCAGCAGCCAAGATCTCATCTACGAGCAGTACGTC.

This clonotype was found a few times. The J gene is TRBJ2-7, the V gene TRBV5-6; no clear D. Germline V gene data show CDR1 as SGHDT and CDR2 as YYEEEE. The V end lost 0 bases, the J end lost 2 bases, and 12 bases lay between the germline ends. The CDR3 covers 15 residues. The CDR3 DNA is TGTGCCAGCAGCTTGGGGGTGGGGAACACCTACGAGCAGTACGTC. This sequence encodes CASSLGVGNTYEQYV.

This clonotype appeared a few times. The V gene is TRBV6-2 or TRBV6-3, the J gene TRBJ1-5; the match to TRBD1 covers 7 bases. V was clipped by 5 bases and J by 0 bases; unmatched bases: 1. This CDR3 contains 14 residues. Per the germline V gene, CDR1 is MNHEY and CDR2 is SVGEGT. In DNA form, the CDR3 reads TGTGCCAGCAGTCAGGGGGTTAGCAATCAGCCCCAGCATTTT. This sequence encodes CASSQGVSNQPQHF.

This clonotype came up many times. This chain joins TRBV7-9 and TRBJ2-5; no clear D. Germline V gene sequence: CDR1 SEHNR, CDR2 FQNEAQ (reference sequence). V was shortened by 2 bases and J by 5 bases, with 6 bases between the two germline ends. The CDR3 consists of 12 residues. The CDR3 protein is CASSLWAETQYF. The CDR3 DNA sequence: TGTGCCAGCAGCTTATGGGCGGAGACCCAGTACTTC.

The chain has TRBV11-2 and TRBJ2-6; maybe TRBD1 (6 bases). The CDR3 contains 17 residues. CDR1 SGHAT and CDR2 FQNNGV come from the germline V gene. V dropped 0 bases and J dropped 5 bases, with 14 bases sitting between them. CDR3 nucleotides: TGTGCCAGCAGCTTAGAACTGGGGCAGGGGTGGGCCAACGTCCTGACTTTC. As protein: CASSLELGQGWANVLTF. Looking up the rest from reference TRBV11-2 and TRBJ2-6 gives the full variable domain: EAGVAQSPRYKIIEKRQSVAFWCNPISGHATLYWYQQILGQGPKLLIQFQNNGVVDDSQLPKDRFSAERLKGVDSTLKIQPAKLEDSAVYLCASSLELGQGWANVLTFGAGSRLTVL.

This clonotype was observed a handful of times. The rearrangement uses TRBV6-5 and TRBJ1-1; D gene uncertain. V was clipped by 3 bases and J by 0 bases, with 8 bases between them. Germline CDR1 is MNHEY and CDR2 is SVGAGI. The CDR3 is made up of 14 amino acids. CDR3 in amino acids: CASSYTQMNTEAFF. CDR3 nucleotide sequence: TGTGCCAGCAGTTATACCCAGATGAACACTGAAGCTTTCTTT.

The chain couples TRBV7-2 to TRBJ2-5, with D maybe TRBD1 (6 bases). The CDR3 loop spans 16 amino acids. With 5 bases removed from V and 4 bases from J, the gap between germline ends came to 20 bases. Germline V CDR1 and CDR2: SGHTA, FQGNSA. In DNA, the CDR3 is TGTGCCAGCAGCATCTTCCGGGACCTCAGGGGAGAGACCCAGTACTTC. This translates into CASSIFRDLRGETQYF.

The chain recombines TRBV13 with TRBJ1-4, with D possibly TRBD1 on 6 matching bases. This CDR3 region has 16 residues. CDR1 is PRHDT, CDR2 FYEKMQ, per germline (reference sequence). V was trimmed by 5 bases and J by 7 bases, leaving 20 bases between them. This CDR3 reads CASSPRGAVIGEKLFF. CDR3 nucleotide sequence: TGTGCCAGCAGCCCTCGGGGGGCGGTGATTGGTGAAAAACTGTTTTTT.

This chain joins TRBV10-3 and TRBJ1-6, with unresolved D. This CDR3 has 12 amino acids. V lost 5 bases to trimming and J lost 6 bases, with 5 bases between them. Germline V CDR1 and CDR2: ENHRY, SYGVKD. The CDR3 region is CAISTSNSPLHF. The CDR3 bases are TGTGCCATCAGTACCTCTAATTCACCCCTCCACTTT.

The chain is built from TRBV27 and TRBJ2-1; no definite D call. V gave up 6 bases and J gave up 0 bases, with 9 bases separating them. Germline assignment: CDR1 MNHEY and CDR2 SMNVEV (reference sequence). This CDR3 region has 14 residues. CDR3 coding DNA: TGTGCCAGCAGAGTCTCCGCCTCCTACAATGAGCAGTTCTTC. Translation: CASRVSASYNEQFF.